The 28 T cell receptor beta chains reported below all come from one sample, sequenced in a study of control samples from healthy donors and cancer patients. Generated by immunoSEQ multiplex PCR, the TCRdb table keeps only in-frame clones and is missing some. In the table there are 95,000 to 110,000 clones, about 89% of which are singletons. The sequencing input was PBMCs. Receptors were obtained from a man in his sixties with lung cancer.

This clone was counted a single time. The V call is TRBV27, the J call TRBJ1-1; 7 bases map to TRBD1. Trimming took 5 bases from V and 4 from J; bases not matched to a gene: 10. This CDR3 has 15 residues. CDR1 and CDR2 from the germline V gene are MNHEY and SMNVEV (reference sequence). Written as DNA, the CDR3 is TGTGCCAGCAGTCCCGACAGGGTAGGAATCACTGAAGCTTTCTTT. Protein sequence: CASSPDRVGITEAFF.

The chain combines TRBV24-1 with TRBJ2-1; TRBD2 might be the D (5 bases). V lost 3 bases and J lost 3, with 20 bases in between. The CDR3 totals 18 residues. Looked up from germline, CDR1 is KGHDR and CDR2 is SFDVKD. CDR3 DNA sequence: TGTGCCACCAGTGATGCGGCATGGGAAAGCGGACTCTACAATGAGCAGTTCTTC. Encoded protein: CATSDAAWESGLYNEQFF.

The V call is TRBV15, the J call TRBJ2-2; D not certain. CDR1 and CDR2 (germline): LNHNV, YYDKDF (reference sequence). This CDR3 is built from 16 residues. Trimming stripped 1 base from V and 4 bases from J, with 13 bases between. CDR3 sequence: CATSRVPRQATGELFF. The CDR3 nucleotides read TGTGCCACCAGCAGAGTTCCCAGGCAGGCCACCGGGGAGCTGTTTTTT.

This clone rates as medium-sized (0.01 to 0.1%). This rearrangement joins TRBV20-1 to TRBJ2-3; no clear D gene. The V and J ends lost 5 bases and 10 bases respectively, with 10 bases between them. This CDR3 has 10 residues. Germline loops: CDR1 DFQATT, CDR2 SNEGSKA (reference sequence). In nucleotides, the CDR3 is TGCAGTGCTTTGTCTAAGGCGCAGTATTTT. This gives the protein CSALSKAQYF.

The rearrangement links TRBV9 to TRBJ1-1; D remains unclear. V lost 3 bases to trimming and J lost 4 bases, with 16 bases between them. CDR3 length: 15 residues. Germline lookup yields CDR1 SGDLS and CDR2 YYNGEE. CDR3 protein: CASSAAPSKATEAFF. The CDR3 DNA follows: TGTGCCAGCAGCGCCGCCCCTTCCAAAGCCACTGAAGCTTTCTTT.

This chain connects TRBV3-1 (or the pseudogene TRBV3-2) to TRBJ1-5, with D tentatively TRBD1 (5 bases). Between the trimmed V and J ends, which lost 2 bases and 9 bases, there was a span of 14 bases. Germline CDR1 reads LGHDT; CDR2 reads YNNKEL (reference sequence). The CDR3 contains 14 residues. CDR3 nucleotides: TGTGCCAGCAGCCAAAGTTCTGGGGCCCGGCCCCAGCATTTT. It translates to CASSQSSGARPQHF.

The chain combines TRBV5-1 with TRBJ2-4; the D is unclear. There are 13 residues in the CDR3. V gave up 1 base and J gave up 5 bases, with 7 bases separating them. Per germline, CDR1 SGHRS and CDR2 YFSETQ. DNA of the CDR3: TGCGCCAGCAGCTTGTACGGCGAAAACATTCAGTACTTC. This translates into CASSLYGENIQYF. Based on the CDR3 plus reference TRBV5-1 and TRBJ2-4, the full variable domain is KAGVTQTPRYLIKTRGQQVTLSCSPISGHRSVSWYQQTPGQGLQFLFEYFSETQRNKGNFPGRFSGRQFSNSRSEMNVSTLELGDSALYLCASSLYGENIQYFGAGTRLSVL.

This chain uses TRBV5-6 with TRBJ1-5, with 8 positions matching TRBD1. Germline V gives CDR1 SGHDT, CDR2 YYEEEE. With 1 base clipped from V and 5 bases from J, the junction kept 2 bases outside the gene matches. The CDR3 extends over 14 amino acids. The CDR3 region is CASSLRTGHQPQHF. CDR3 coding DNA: TGTGCCAGCAGCTTGAGGACAGGGCATCAGCCCCAGCATTTT.

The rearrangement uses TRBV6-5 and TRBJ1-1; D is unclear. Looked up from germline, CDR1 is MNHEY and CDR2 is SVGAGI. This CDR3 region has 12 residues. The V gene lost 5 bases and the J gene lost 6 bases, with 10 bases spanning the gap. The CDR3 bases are TGTGCCAGCAGTCGAGGTTCTTCTGAAGCTTTCTTT. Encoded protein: CASSRGSSEAFF.

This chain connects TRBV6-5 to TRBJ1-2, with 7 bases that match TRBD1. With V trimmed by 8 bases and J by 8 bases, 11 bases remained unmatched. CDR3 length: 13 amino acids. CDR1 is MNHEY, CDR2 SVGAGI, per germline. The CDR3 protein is CASGRDREGGYTF. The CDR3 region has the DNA TGTGCCAGCGGGCGAGACAGGGAGGGAGGCTACACCTTC.

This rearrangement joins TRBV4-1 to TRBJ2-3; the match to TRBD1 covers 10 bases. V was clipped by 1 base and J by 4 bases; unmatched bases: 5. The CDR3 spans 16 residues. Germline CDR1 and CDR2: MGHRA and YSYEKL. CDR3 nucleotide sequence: TGCGCCAGCAGCCAAGCCGGGACAGGGGTGGCAGATACGCAGTATTTT. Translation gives CASSQAGTGVADTQYF.

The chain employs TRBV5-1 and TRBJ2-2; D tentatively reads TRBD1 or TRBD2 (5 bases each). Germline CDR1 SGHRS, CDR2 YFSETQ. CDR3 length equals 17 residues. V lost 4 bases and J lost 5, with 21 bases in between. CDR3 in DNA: TGCGCCAGCAGCCCCCTAAGTGGGATCGAGGGGACCGGGGAGCTGTTTTTT. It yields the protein CASSPLSGIEGTGELFF.

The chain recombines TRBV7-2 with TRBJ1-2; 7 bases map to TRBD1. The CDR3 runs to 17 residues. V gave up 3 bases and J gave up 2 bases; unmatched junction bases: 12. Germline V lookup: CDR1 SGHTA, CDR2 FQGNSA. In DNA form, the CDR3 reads TGTGCCAGCAGCTTCTTCCCTCAGACAGGGACCAACTATGGCTACACCTTC. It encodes CASSFFPQTGTNYGYTF.

The CDR3 DNA sequence: TGTGCCAGCAGCCCCGACAGGCTCTATTCACCCCTCCACTTT. Translated: CASSPDRLYSPLHF. V and J are TRBV5-4 and TRBJ1-6; TRBD1 is a possible D gene (6 bases). CDR3 size: 14 residues. Germline-derived CDR1 and CDR2 are SGHNT and YYREEE (reference sequence). Trimming stripped 4 bases from V and 8 bases from J, with 13 bases between.

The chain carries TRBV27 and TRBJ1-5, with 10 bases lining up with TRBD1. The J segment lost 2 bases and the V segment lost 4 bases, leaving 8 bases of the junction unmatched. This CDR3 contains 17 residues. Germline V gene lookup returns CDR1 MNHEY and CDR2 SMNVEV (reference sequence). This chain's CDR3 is CASSYLAGTGGNQPQHF. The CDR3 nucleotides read TGTGCCAGCAGTTATTTAGCCGGGACAGGGGGCAATCAGCCCCAGCATTTT.

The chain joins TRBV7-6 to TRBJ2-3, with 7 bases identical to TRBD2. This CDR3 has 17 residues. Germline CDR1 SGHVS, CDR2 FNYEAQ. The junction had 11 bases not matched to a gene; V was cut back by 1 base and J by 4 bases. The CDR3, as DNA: TGTGCCAGCAGCTTAGACCTACCGAGCGGGGCAGCAGATACGCAGTATTTT. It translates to CASSLDLPSGAADTQYF.

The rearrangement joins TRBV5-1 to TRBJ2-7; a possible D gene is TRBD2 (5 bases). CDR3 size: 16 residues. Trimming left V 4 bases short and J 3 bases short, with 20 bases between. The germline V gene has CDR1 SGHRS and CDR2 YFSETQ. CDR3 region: CASSNRNGLRGYEQYV. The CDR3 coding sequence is TGCGCCAGCAGCAATCGTAACGGGCTCCGGGGCTACGAGCAGTACGTC.

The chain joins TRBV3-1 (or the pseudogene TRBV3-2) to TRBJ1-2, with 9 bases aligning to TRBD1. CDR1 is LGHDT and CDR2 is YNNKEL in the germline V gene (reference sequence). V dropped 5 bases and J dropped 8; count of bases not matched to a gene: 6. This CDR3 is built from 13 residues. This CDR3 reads CASSFGTGNGYTF. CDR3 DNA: TGTGCCAGCAGCTTCGGGACAGGGAACGGCTACACCTTC.

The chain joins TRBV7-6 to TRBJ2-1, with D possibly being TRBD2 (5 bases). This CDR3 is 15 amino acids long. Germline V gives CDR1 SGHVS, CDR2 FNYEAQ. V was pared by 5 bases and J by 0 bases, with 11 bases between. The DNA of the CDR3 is TGTGCCAGCAGCCTAAGGGAGAGCTCCTACAATGAGCAGTTCTTC. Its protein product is CASSLRESSYNEQFF. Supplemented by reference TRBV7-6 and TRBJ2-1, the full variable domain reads GAGVSQSPRYKVTKRGQDVALRCDPISGHVSLYWYRQALGQGPEFLTYFNYEAQQDKSGLPNDRFSAERPEGSISTLTIQRTEQRDSAMYRCASSLRESSYNEQFFGPGTRLTVL.

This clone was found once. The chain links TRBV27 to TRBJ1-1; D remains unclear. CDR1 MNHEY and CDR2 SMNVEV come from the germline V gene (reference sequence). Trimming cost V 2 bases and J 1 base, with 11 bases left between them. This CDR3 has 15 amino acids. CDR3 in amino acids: CASSLLAHSNTEAFF. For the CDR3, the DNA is TGTGCCAGCAGTTTACTGGCACACTCGAACACTGAAGCTTTCTTT.

The CDR3 protein is CASSVAFSGSGNEQFF. The CDR3, as DNA: TGTGCCAGCAGCGTAGCTTTCAGCGGTTCGGGCAATGAGCAGTTCTTC. The chain is built from TRBV9 and TRBJ2-1; maybe TRBD2 (5 bases). Deletions cut 0 bases from V and 6 bases from J, with 16 bases between. Germline loops: CDR1 SGDLS, CDR2 YYNGEE. This CDR3 is 16 amino acids long.

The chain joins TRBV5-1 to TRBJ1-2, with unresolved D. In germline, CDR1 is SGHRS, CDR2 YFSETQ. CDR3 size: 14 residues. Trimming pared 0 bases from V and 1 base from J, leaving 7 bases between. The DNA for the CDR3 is TGCGCCAGCAGCTTGGAATCAGTTAACTATGGCTACACCTTC. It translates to CASSLESVNYGYTF.

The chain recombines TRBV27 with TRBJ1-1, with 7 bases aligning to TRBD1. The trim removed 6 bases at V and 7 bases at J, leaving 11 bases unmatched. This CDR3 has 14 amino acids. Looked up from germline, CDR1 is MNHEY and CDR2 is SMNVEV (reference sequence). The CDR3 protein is CASRSGDSGLEAFF. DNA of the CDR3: TGTGCCAGCAGGAGTGGGGACAGCGGACTTGAAGCTTTCTTT.

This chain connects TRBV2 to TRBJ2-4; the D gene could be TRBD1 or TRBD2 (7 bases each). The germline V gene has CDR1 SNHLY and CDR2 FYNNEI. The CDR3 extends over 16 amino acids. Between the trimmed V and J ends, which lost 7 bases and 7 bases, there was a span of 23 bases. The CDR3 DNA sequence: TGTGCCAGCACCCTCCTGAGGGAGGGGGCAGGGAACATTCAGTACTTC. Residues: CASTLLREGAGNIQYF.

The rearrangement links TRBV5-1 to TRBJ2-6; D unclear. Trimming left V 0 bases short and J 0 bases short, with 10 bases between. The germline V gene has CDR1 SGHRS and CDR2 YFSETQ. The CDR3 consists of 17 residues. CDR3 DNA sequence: TGCGCCAGCAGCTTGGCCCTGACGGACTCTGGGGCCAACGTCCTGACTTTC. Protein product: CASSLALTDSGANVLTF.

CDR3 nucleotides: TGTGCCAGCGCACCGGGACAGTACATGAACACTGAAGCTTTCTTT. Protein sequence: CASAPGQYMNTEAFF. The chain employs TRBV6-5 and TRBJ1-1, with 7 positions matching TRBD1. V lost 8 bases to trimming and J lost 0 bases; unmatched junction nucleotides: 9. The CDR3 length is 15 residues. Germline V lookup: CDR1 MNHEY, CDR2 SVGAGI.

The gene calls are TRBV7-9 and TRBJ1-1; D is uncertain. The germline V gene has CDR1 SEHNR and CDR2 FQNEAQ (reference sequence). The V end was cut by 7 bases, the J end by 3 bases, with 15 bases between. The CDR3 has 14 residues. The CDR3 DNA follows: TGTGCCAGCAAAACCTGGACGGATTACACTGAAGCTTTCTTT. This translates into CASKTWTDYTEAFF.

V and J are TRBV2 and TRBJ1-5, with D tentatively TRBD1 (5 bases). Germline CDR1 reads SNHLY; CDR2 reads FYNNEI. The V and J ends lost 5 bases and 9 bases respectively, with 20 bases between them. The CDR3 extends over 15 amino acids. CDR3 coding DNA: TGTGCCAGCAGTACCACTCCAGGGATTATAGGGCCCCAGCATTTT. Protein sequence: CASSTTPGIIGPQHF.